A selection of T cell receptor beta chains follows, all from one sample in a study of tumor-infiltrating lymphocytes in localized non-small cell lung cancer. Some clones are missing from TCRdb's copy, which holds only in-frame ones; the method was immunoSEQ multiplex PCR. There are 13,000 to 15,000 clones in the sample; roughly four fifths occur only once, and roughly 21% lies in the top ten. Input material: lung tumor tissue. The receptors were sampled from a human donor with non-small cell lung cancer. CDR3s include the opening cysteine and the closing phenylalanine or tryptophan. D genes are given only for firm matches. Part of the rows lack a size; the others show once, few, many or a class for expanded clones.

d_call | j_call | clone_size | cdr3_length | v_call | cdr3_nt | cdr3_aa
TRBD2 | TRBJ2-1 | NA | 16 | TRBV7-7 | TGTGCCAGCAGCCCTTCTAGCGGGAGAGGATACAATGAGCAGTTCTTC | CASSPSSGRGYNEQFF
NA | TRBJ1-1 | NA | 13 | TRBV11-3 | TGTGCCAGCAGCTTCGACAGTAGGACTGAAGCTTTCTTT | CASSFDSRTEAFF
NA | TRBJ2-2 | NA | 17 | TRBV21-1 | TGTGCCAGCAGCAAAGAAACGAGGGCTATGAACACCGGGGAGCTGTTTTTT | CASSKETRAMNTGELFF
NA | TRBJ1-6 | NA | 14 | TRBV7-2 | TGTGCCAGCAGCCTCGATTCATCAGCCTCACCCCTCCACTTT | CASSLDSSASPLHF
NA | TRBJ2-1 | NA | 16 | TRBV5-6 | TGTGCCAGCAGCTTGGGGGGGCGGGGATCCTACAATGAGCAGTTCTTC | CASSLGGRGSYNEQFF
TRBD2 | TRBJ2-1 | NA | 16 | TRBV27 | TGTGCCAGCAGTTTGGCTCGGGGGGGCCTGTGGAATGAGCAGTTCTTC | CASSLARGGLWNEQFF
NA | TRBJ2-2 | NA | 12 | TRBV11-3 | TGTGCCAGCAGTCTTGGACTCGGGGAGCTGTTTTTT | CASSLGLGELFF
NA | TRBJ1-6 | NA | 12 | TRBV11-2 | TGTGCCAGCAGCTTACATAATTCACCCCTCCACTTT | CASSLHNSPLHF
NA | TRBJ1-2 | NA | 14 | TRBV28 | TGTGCCAGCAGTTTCAAGGACCGCCACTATGGCTACACCTTC | CASSFKDRHYGYTF
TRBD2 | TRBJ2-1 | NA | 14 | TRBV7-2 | TGTGCCAGCAGCTTCCTCGGGGGGACGAATGAGCAGTTCTTC | CASSFLGGTNEQFF
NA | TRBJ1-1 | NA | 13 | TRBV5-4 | TGTGCCAGCAGCTTGGAACAGTATACTGAAGCTTTCTTT | CASSLEQYTEAFF
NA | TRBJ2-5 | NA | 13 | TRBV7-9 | TGTGCCAGCAGCCCGGGCCTCGTCGGGACCCAGTACTTC | CASSPGLVGTQYF
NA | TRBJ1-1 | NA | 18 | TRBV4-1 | TGCGCCAGCAGCCAAGTAATCAGTACCCGCATCCTGAACACTGAAGCTTTCTTT | CASSQVISTRILNTEAFF
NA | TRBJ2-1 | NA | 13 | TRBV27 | TGTGCCAGCAGTCCCTACAGCAACAATGAGCAGTTCTTC | CASSPYSNNEQFF
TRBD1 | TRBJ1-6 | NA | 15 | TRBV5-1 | TGCGCCAGCAGCCCGGACAGGGCACAGAATTCACCCCTCCACTTT | CASSPDRAQNSPLHF
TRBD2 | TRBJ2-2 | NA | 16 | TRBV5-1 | TGCGCCAGCAGCTTCCTAGCGGGAGGTCTCACCGGGGAGCTGTTTTTT | CASSFLAGGLTGELFF
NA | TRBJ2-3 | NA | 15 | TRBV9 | TGTGCCAGCAGCGTAGCTACAACTAGTAGAGATACGCAGTATTTT | CASSVATTSRDTQYF
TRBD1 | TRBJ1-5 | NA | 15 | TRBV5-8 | TGTGCCAGCAGCTTCGGACAGGGGTATAGGCAGCCCCAGCATTTT | CASSFGQGYRQPQHF
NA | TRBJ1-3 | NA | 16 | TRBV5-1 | TGCGCCAGCAGCTTGGGTTACAGGGCCTCTGGAAACACCATATATTTT | CASSLGYRASGNTIYF
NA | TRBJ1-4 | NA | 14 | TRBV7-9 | TGTGCCAGCAGCTTAGGGGAGCTTAATGAAAAACTGTTTTTT | CASSLGELNEKLFF
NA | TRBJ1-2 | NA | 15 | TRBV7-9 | TGTGCCAGCAGCTCGGTTGGCGGGGATAACTATGGCTACACCTTC | CASSSVGGDNYGYTF
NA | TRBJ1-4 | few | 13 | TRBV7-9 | TGTGCCAGCAGCTACCTGGGGGTGGAAAAACTGTTTTTT | CASSYLGVEKLFF
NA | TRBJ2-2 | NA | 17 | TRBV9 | TGTGCCAGCAGCGACCCCCAGGCCGGACTCGGCGCCGGGGAGCTGTTTTTT | CASSDPQAGLGAGELFF
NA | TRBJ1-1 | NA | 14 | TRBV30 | TGTGCCTCATCAAAGCGGGGGAGAGACACTGAAGCTTTCTTT | CASSKRGRDTEAFF
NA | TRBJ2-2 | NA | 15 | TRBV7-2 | TGTGCCAGCAGCCTGGAGGGACTTCTCGGCGGGGAGCTGTTTTTT | CASSLEGLLGGELFF
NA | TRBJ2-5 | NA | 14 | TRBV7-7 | TGTGCCAGCAGCTTGGGCGCTGGTGGGGAGACCCAGTACTTC | CASSLGAGGETQYF
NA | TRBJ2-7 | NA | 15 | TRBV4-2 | TGTGCCAGCAGCCAAGAGCTCAGCTTCTCCTACGAGCAGTACTTC | CASSQELSFSYEQYF
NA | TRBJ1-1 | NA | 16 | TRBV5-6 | TGTGCCAGCAGCTTAATGAGGGAAGAAGTATATACTGAAGCTTTCTTT | CASSLMREEVYTEAFF
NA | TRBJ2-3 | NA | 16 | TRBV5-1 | TGCGCCAGCAGCCCTAGTGGGCGGGTGGTCACAGATACGCAGTATTTT | CASSPSGRVVTDTQYF
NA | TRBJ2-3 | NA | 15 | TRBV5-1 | TGCGCCAGCAGCCCCGGGACTCAAGCCACAGATACGCAGTATTTT | CASSPGTQATDTQYF
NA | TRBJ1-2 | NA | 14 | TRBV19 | TGTGCCAGTAGTGATACAGGACTCAGGGATGGCTACACCTTC | CASSDTGLRDGYTF
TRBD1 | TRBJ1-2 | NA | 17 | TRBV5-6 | TGTGCCAGCAGCTTGTATGAGACAGGGGGTTTGGACTATGGCTACACCTTC | CASSLYETGGLDYGYTF
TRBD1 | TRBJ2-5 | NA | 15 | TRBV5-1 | TGCGCCAGCAATATTGGGACAGGGTCCGGAGAGACCCAGTACTTC | CASNIGTGSGETQYF
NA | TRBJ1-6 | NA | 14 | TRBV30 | TGTGCCTGGAGTAGGGGCGGGTTGAATTCACCCCTCCACTTT | CAWSRGGLNSPLHF
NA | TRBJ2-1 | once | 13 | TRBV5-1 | TGCGCCAGCAGCTTGTTAGAATACAATGAGCAGTTCTTC | CASSLLEYNEQFF
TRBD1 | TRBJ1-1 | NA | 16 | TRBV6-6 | TGTGCCAGCAGGGGCCTCGGGACAGGAGGGAACACTGAAGCTTTCTTT | CASRGLGTGGNTEAFF
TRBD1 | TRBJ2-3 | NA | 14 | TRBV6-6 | TGTGCCAGCAGTTACTTGACAGGGACAGATACGCAGTATTTT | CASSYLTGTDTQYF
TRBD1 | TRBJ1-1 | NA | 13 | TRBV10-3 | TGTGCCATCAGGGGACAGGGGGCACAAGAAGCTTTCTTT | CAIRGQGAQEAFF
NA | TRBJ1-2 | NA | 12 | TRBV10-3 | TGTGCCATCAGTGAGCAGGGAATGGGCTACACCTTC | CAISEQGMGYTF
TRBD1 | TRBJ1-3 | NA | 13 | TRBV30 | TGTGCCGAGGACAGGGACGGCGGAAACACCATATATTTT | CAEDRDGGNTIYF
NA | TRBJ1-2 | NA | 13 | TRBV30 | TGTGCCTGGAGATCATCCCGTAACTATGGCTACACCTTC | CAWRSSRNYGYTF
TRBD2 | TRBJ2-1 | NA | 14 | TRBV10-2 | TGCGCCAGCAGTGTCAGCGGGAGCGGCAATGAGCAGTTCTTC | CASSVSGSGNEQFF
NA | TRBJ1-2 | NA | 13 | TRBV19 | TGTGCCAGTACCTCGACGGCGAACTATGGCTACACCTTC | CASTSTANYGYTF
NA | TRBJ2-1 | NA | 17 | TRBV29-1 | TGCAGCGTTGAAGATGGGGTTGACTTGGATTACTACAATGAGCAGTTCTTC | CSVEDGVDLDYYNEQFF
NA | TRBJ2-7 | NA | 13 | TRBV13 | TGTGCCAGCAGCTTGGGACTCTCCTATGAGCAGTACTTC | CASSLGLSYEQYF
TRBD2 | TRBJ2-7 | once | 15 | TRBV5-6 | TGTGCCAGCAGCTTGATAAGCGGGGGACACTACGAGCAGTACTTC | CASSLISGGHYEQYF
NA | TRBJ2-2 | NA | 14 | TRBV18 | TGTGCCAGCTCACCTTTGACGGGCACCGGGGAGCTGTTTTTT | CASSPLTGTGELFF
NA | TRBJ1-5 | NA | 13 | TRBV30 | TGTGCCTGGAGGGACAGTCGCAATCAGCCCCAGCATTTT | CAWRDSRNQPQHF
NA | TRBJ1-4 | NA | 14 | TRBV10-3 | TGTGCCATCAGTGAGTCAAAGATTAATGAAAAACTGTTTTTT | CAISESKINEKLFF